The clone carrying this T cell receptor (beta chain) was detected only a few times. This sample stems from a study of shared clonotypes between healthy human individuals. In the study overall: CD8 memory received one plate per donor, CD8 naive two, CD4 memory three and CD4 naive three.

V shed 2 bases and J 3 bases; nucleotides not matched to a gene: 2. This CDR3 spans 14 amino acids. Germline CDR1 reads MNHEY; CDR2 reads SVGAGI. Terminally differentiated effector memory CD45RA+ cells were excluded from the naive CD8 cells, which were CD45RO-negative and positively selected for CCR7. Some clones are missing from TCRdb's copy, which holds only in-frame ones; the method was immunoSEQ multiplex PCR. The sample lists about 2 million clones, about 95% occurring once. This receptor was identified in a man aged 18 to 30 in good health. The chain couples TRBV6-5 to TRBJ2-7, with 9 bases that match TRBD1. Sequencing was performed on naive CD8+ T cells sorted from blood. The DNA for the CDR3 is TGTGCCAGCAGTTACGGGACAGGGTTCTACGAGCAGTACTTC. Translation gives CASSYGTGFYEQYF.